The source of this T cell receptor beta chain is a study of T cells in narcolepsy. In the study overall: Enrolled donors included narcolepsy type 1 or type 2 patients and healthy controls. General study points: HCRT-specific and TRIB2-specific autoreactive clonotypes appeared among same-patient CSF and blood CD4+ clonotypes. Reportedly, autoreactive clonotypes were serially detected in patients' blood but not controls'. No autoreactive T cell clone sequences appeared in some memory CD4+ repertoires.

CDR3 length: 15 residues. V was shortened by 0 bases and J by 9 bases, with 18 bases between the two germline ends. The germline CDR1 and CDR2 sequences are SGDLS and YYNGEE. Note on this clone: The target antigen is unknown.

Generated by immunoSEQ multiplex PCR, the TCRdb table keeps only in-frame clones and is missing some. The data show fewer than 40,000 clones, roughly 87% seen once. The TCR sequence derives from a human donor with narcolepsy. This chain connects TRBV9 to TRBJ2-5; D is possibly TRBD2 (5 bases). Sequencing used CD45RA- memory CD4+ T cells from PBMCs. CDR3 coding DNA: TGTGCCAGCAGCGTAGTTAGTAGTTGGGGAGAAGCCCAGTACTTC. The encoded protein is CASSVVSSWGEAQYF.